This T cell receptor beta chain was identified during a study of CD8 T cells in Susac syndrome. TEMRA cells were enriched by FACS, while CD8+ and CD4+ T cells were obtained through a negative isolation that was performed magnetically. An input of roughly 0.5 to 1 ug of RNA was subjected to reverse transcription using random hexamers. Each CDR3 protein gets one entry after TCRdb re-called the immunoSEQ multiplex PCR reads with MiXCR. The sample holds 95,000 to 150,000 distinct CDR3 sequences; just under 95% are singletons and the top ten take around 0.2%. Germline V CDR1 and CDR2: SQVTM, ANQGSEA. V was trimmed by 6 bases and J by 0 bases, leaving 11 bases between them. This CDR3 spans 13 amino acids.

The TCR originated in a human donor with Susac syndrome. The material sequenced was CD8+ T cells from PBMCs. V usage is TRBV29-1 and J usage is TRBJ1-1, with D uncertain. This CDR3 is CSVHAVLNTEAFF. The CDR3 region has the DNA TGCAGCGTGCACGCGGTTTTGAACACTGAAGCTTTCTTT.